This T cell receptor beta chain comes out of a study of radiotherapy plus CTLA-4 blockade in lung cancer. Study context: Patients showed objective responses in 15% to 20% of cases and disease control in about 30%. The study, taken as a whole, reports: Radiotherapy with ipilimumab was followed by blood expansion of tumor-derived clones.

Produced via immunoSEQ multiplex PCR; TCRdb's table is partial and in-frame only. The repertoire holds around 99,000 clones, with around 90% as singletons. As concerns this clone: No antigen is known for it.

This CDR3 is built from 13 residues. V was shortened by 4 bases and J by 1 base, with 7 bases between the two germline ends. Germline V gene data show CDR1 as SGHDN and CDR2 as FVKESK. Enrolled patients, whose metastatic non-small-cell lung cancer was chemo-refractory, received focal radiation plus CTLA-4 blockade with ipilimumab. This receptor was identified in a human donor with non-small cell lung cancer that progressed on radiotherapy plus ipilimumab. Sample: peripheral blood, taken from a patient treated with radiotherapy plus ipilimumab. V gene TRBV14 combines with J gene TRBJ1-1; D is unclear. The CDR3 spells CASSPPENTEAFF. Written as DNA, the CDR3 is TGTGCCAGCAGCCCTCCCGAGAACACTGAAGCTTTCTTT.